A single T cell receptor (beta chain) is shown here with its context. This entry belongs to a study of T cell responses to AZD1222 COVID-19 vaccine. Sequencing was performed with immunoSEQ multiplex PCR; in TCRdb, only in-frame clones are kept and a portion is missing. This sample yields 150,000 to 160,000 clones, of which around 87% are seen a single time; just over 9% belongs to the top ten. There are 14 residues in the CDR3. V lost 5 bases and J 2 bases, leaving 12 bases between the germline ends. Germline V gene sequence: CDR1 ENHRY, CDR2 SYGVKD. This rearrangement joins TRBV10-3 to TRBJ1-1, with D perhaps matching TRBD1 (6 bases). Here the sequenced sample was peripheral blood, taken 28 days after the second AZD1222 dose. This TCR derives from an adult who received the AZD1222 COVID-19 vaccine. The CDR3 DNA follows: TGTGCCATCAGTAGGGAGGGGGGTAACACTGAAGCTTTCTTT. Encoded protein: CAISREGGNTEAFF.